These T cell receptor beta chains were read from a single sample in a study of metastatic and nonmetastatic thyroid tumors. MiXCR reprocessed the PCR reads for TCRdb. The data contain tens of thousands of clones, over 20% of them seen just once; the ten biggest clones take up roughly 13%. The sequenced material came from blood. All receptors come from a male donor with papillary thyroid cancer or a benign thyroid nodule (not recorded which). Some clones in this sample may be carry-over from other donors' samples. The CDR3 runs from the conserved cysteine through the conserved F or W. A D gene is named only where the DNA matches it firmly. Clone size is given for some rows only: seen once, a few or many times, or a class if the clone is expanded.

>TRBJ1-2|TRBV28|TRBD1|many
CACNRGQDGYTF
TGTGCCTGCAACAGGGGGCAAGATGGCTACACCTTC
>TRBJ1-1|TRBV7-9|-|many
CASSPSSGTEAFF
TGTGCCAGCAGCCCAAGCTCAGGCACTGAAGCTTTCTTT
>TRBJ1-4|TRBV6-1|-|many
CASSPGRNEKLFF
TGTGCCAGCAGTCCAGGGAGAAATGAAAAACTGTTTTTT
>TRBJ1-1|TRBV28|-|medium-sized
CASRRRNRDSTEAFF
TGTGCCAGCCGAAGGCGGAATCGGGATTCCACTGAAGCTTTCTTT
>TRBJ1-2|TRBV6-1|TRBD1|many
CASSLGQGGIGDGYTF
TGTGCCAGCAGTCTCGGACAGGGGGGAATTGGGGATGGCTACACCTTC
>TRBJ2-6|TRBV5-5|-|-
CASSLTVWANVLTF
TGTGCCAGCAGCCTAACGGTTTGGGCCAACGTCCTGACTTTC
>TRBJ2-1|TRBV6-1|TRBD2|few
CASSGDWGEGEQFF
TGTGCCAGCAGTGGGGACTGGGGGGAGGGGGAGCAGTTCTTC
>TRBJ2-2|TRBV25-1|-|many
CASSPRASGPGELFF
TGTGCCAGCAGTCCCCGGGCCTCCGGGCCCGGGGAGCTGTTTTTT
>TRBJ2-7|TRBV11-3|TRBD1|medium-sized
CASSLGQGHEQYF
TGTGCCAGCAGCTTAGGACAGGGGCACGAGCAGTACTTC
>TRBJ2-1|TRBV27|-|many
CASKQGNAANEQFF
TGTGCCAGCAAACAAGGAAATGCCGCTAATGAGCAGTTCTTC
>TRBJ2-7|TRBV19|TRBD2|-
CASSMRLAGEQYF
TGTGCCAGTAGTATGCGTCTAGCGGGAGAACAGTACTTC
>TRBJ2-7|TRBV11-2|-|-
CASILPGSPYEQYF
TGTGCCAGCATCCTCCCCGGGAGTCCCTACGAGCAGTACTTC